Reported below is one T cell receptor beta chain. Germline CDR1 ENHRY, CDR2 SYGVKD. V was pared by 10 bases and J by 0 bases, with 12 bases between. CDR3 size: 13 residues. TCRdb passed the 5' RACE reads through MiXCR, listing each CDR3 protein once. The sample has 510,000 or so distinct CDR3 sequences, about 16% seen once. The sample originates from a study of identical twins. This same sample was also part of a study on yellow fever vaccine responses in identical twins.

The genes are TRBV10-3 and TRBJ1-1; D unclear. The specimen was CD4+ T cells sorted from blood. This TCR was recovered from a young woman in good health. The CDR3 spells CASHDTVNTEAFF. CDR3 coding DNA: TGTGCCAGCCATGACACGGTGAACACTGAAGCTTTCTTT.